These T cell receptor beta chains were read from a single sample in a study of CD8+ T cells in alopecia areata. Method: immunoSEQ multiplex PCR; TCRdb's copy keeps in-frame clones and lacks some. The sample holds approximately 150,000 clones, around 71% seen once. Sequences were derived from CD8+ T cells sorted from blood, sampled at week 0. The receptor source for this set is a human donor with alopecia areata. The CDR3 runs from the conserved cysteine through the conserved F or W.

>TRBJ2-7|TRBV7-2
CASSLASSYEQYF
>TRBJ2-6|TRBV27
CASSSTGWSFGANVLTF
>TRBJ2-7|TRBV7-2
CASSLYPGGGYEQYF
>TRBJ2-7|TRBV30
CAWSTVQRVYEQYF
>TRBJ1-4|TRBV27
CASSGGRREKLFF
>TRBJ2-5|TRBV6-6
CASLYQETQYF
>TRBJ1-2|TRBV7-9
CASSPRQGGYTF
>TRBJ2-7|TRBV10-3
CAIPGQGPYEQYF
>TRBJ2-5|TRBV4-2
CASSQEGGETQYF
>TRBJ2-3|TRBV11-1
CASSASVGVDTQYF
>TRBJ2-1|TRBV25-1
CASSEAGGPYNEQFF
>TRBJ2-1|TRBV30
CAWKTGGNEQFF
>TRBJ2-5|TRBV6-6
CASSRDIKTQYF
>TRBJ1-4|TRBV6-1
CASSEPGARATNEKLFF
>TRBJ2-7|TRBV29-1
CRAYVLSRQGRSSYEQYF
>TRBJ2-7|TRBV25-1
CASSAPQTPRRYEQYF
>NA|TRBV29-1
CSVLTGTGVEQYF
>TRBJ1-2|TRBV25-1
CASSGGVNGYTF
>TRBJ2-2|TRBV30
CAWSILWGTGELFF
>TRBJ2-5|TRBV7-2
CASGSGGQQETQYF
>TRBJ1-1|TRBV30
CAWSSPPNTEAFF
>TRBJ2-5|TRBV5-1
CASSPPYSGVVRETQYF
>TRBJ2-2|TRBV30
CACQGAGTGELFF
>TRBJ1-4|TRBV30
CAWDEVGQGNEKLFF
>TRBJ2-1|TRBV2
CASPSGGIDEQFF
>TRBJ2-7|TRBV10-2
CASSDSGGWYEQYF
>TRBJ2-5|TRBV5-1
CASSSKTGFHQETQYF
>TRBJ1-1|TRBV5-4
CASRRGSTTEAFF
>TRBJ2-7|TRBV29-1
CSVVRGDYEQYF
>TRBJ1-5|TRBV14
CASSRRGLNQPQHF
>TRBJ2-3|TRBV10-3
CAIRGSGGYTDTQYF
>TRBJ1-6|TRBV5-1
CASSLEGNNSPLHF
>TRBJ2-1|TRBV6-5
CASSNGPSNEQFF
>TRBJ2-2|TRBV10-3
CAILRGTGELFF
>TRBJ2-7|TRBV29-1
CSVTRGQGASYEQYF
>TRBJ2-5|TRBV7-3
CASSQGGQETQYF
>TRBJ2-7|TRBV25-1
CASSGRVREQYF
>TRBJ2-7|TRBV5-6
CASRPGTGVYEQYF
>TRBJ2-5|TRBV7-9
CASRGDQGLELETQYF
>TRBJ1-4|TRBV7-6
CASSRTSGVEKLFF
>TRBJ2-3|TRBV5-6
CASSGRTEEGMGTQYF
>TRBJ1-5|TRBV15
CATSRDLSGRPLNQPQHF
>TRBJ2-1|TRBV14
CASSPPASGGSHEQFF
>TRBJ2-1|TRBV7-8
CASSFRNGGANEQFF
>TRBJ2-3|TRBV7-9
CASSPSSETDTQYF
>TRBJ1-5|TRBV4-1
CASSHGQSPQPQHF
>TRBJ2-2|TRBV5-4
CASSHGTSGGRTGELFF
>TRBJ1-3|TRBV11-2
CASTPDRLTIYF
>TRBJ1-1|TRBV4-1
CASSQDAGIGMNTEAFF
>TRBJ2-5|TRBV4-1
CASSQTSGIQETQYF
>TRBJ2-7|TRBV5-6
CASSFGLTDGSEQYF
>TRBJ2-1|TRBV4-2
CASSQARLDTYNEQFF
>TRBJ2-5|TRBV5-6
CASTWGGQALSGETQYF
>TRBJ2-1|TRBV30
CACKGGGTTSSYNEQFF
>TRBJ2-3|TRBV25-1
CATWRDTQYF
>TRBJ2-2|TRBV7-3
CASSPQEGRRRNTGELFF
>TRBJ2-3|TRBV4-2
CASSQGSPTDTQYF